Below are 18 T cell receptor beta chains sequenced from a single sample in a study of shared clonotypes between healthy human individuals. The data were produced by immunoSEQ multiplex PCR, yet TCRdb's version contains in-frame clones alone and is incomplete. The sample consists of hundreds of thousands of clones, roughly 79% of them appearing once. The sequencing input was PBMCs. The receptors come from a woman aged 40-49 years in good health. Some clones in this sample may be carry-over from other donors' samples.

The rearrangement links TRBV30 to TRBJ1-1, with D unresolved. V shed 2 bases and J shed 4 bases, with 14 bases lying between them. The CDR3 covers 14 residues. Germline loops: CDR1 GTSNPN, CDR2 SVGIG (reference sequence). CDR3: CAWSRLQIATEAFF. CDR3 coding DNA: TGTGCCTGGAGTCGTCTGCAGATAGCCACTGAAGCTTTCTTT. Full variable domain (outside the CDR3, taken from reference TRBV30 and TRBJ1-1): SQTIHQWPATLVQPVGSPLSLECTVEGTSNPNLYWYRQAAGRGLQLLFYSVGIGQISSEVPQNLSASRPQDRQFILSSKKLLLSDSGFYLCAWSRLQIATEAFFGQGTRLTVV.

This clone was recorded many times. The chain links TRBV30 to TRBJ1-2; maybe TRBD1 (6 bases). Trimming took off 2 bases at V and 3 bases at J, with 22 bases between the two ends. Per the germline V gene, CDR1 is GTSNPN and CDR2 is SVGIG (reference sequence). This CDR3 has 17 amino acids. The CDR3 loop is CAWSLISRGGGDYGYTF. For the CDR3, the DNA is TGTGCCTGGAGTCTTATTAGCAGGGGCGGGGGCGACTATGGCTACACCTTC.

This clone was seen only once. The rearrangement joins TRBV7-9 to TRBJ2-3; D might be TRBD2 (7 bases). This CDR3 region has 15 residues. Germline V gene lookup returns CDR1 SEHNR and CDR2 FQNEAQ (reference sequence). V was cut by 8 bases and J by 0 bases, with 15 bases left in between. CDR3: CASVSGGPSTDTQYF. CDR3 bases: TGTGCCAGCGTGTCGGGGGGCCCCAGCACAGATACGCAGTATTTT.

The J gene is TRBJ2-1, the V gene TRBV2, with 8 bases matching TRBD2. This CDR3 contains 18 residues. J gave up 5 bases and V 0 bases, and 12 bases lay outside the gene matches. The germline V gene encodes CDR1 SNHLY and CDR2 FYNNEI. The CDR3 is CASSEALRGTSGNNEQFF. CDR3 DNA sequence: TGTGCCAGCAGTGAAGCGCTTCGAGGTACTAGCGGAAACAATGAGCAGTTCTTC.

The genes are TRBV28 and TRBJ1-2; TRBD1 aligns across 8 bases. Trimming cost V 2 bases and J 6 bases; bases outside gene matches: 11. The germline V gene has CDR1 MDHEN and CDR2 SYDVKM. CDR3 length: 16 amino acids. CDR3 nucleotide sequence: TGTGCCAGCAGTTTAGGGCCAGGGGGCCATATTAATGGCTACACCTTC. Residues: CASSLGPGGHINGYTF.

This clone was picked up one time. The chain joins TRBV7-2 to TRBJ2-5; perhaps TRBD2 as D (6 bases). The ends were cut back, 4 bases at V and 5 bases at J, with 11 bases in the middle. The CDR3 has 13 amino acids. Germline lookup yields CDR1 SGHTA and CDR2 FQGNSA. This CDR3 reads CASSWTREETQYF. CDR3 DNA sequence: TGTGCCAGCAGCTGGACCCGGGAGGAGACCCAGTACTTC.

V is TRBV7-6 and J is TRBJ2-6, with unresolved D. Trimming shortened V by 3 bases and J by 2 bases, and 5 bases separated the two germline ends. The CDR3 covers 14 residues. Germline V gene lookup returns CDR1 SGHVS and CDR2 FNYEAQ. CDR3 nucleotides: TGTGCCAGCAGCTTGTCGACTGGGGCCAACGTCCTGACTTTC. It specifies CASSLSTGANVLTF.

For this clone: At one end the junction does not follow the germline gene, possibly because of a read error. Here the CDR3 DNA reads TGCAGCGTTGACGTAGCAGGATCTAATGAAAAACTGGTTTTT. Translated, it gives CSVDVAGSNEKLVF. V gene TRBV29-1 combines with J gene TRBJ1-4; no definite D call. Germline V gives CDR1 SQVTM, CDR2 ANQGSEA. This CDR3 spans 14 amino acids.

This clone was counted once. The chain recombines TRBV4-3 with TRBJ2-1, with 10 bases aligning to TRBD2. V lost 5 bases and J lost 9; bases outside the gene matches: 13. The CDR3 length is 16 residues. Germline lookup yields CDR1 LGHNA and CDR2 YSLEER. The CDR3 DNA sequence: TGCGCCAGCAGCGAACTAGCGGGAAGGGAGGATGGTGAGCAGTTCTTC. This translates into CASSELAGREDGEQFF.

This clone has more than one count but fewer than ten. This chain joins TRBV30 and TRBJ1-1; 9 bases match TRBD1. V shed 5 bases and J 0 bases; nucleotides not matched to a gene: 1. The germline V gene encodes CDR1 GTSNPN and CDR2 SVGIG (reference sequence). The CDR3 length is 13 residues. Here the CDR3 reads CAWDRGVNTEAFF. CDR3 nucleotides: TGTGCCTGGGACAGGGGGGTGAACACTGAAGCTTTCTTT. The complete variable domain, with remaining parts taken from reference TRBV30 and TRBJ1-1, reads SQTIHQWPATLVQPVGSPLSLECTVEGTSNPNLYWYRQAAGRGLQLLFYSVGIGQISSEVPQNLSASRPQDRQFILSSKKLLLSDSGFYLCAWDRGVNTEAFFGQGTRLTVV.

This clone was counted a single time. The rearrangement uses TRBV25-1 and TRBJ2-7; D is undetermined. The CDR3 has 14 amino acids. V was cut by 1 base and J by 4 bases, with 11 bases left in between. Germline V CDR1 and CDR2: MGHDK, SYGVNS. CDR3 amino acids: CASSEFGLVYEQYF. The CDR3, as DNA: TGTGCCAGCAGTGAATTCGGGCTAGTGTACGAGCAGTACTTC.

The chain has TRBV7-2 and TRBJ1-1; D might be TRBD1 (6 bases). The CDR3 is 16 amino acids. Trimming stripped 0 bases from V and 13 bases from J, with 24 bases between. Looked up from germline, CDR1 is SGHTA and CDR2 is FQGNSA. CDR3 loop: CASSLAMGQGFGKGFF. CDR3 in DNA: TGTGCCAGCAGCTTAGCGATGGGGCAGGGGTTTGGTAAGGGTTTCTTT.

Here the CDR3 DNA reads TGTGCCAGCAGCCAGGGACTAGCGGATACAGATACGCAGTATTTT. Residues: CASSQGLADTDTQYF. The chain employs TRBV7-7 and TRBJ2-3; the match to TRBD2 covers 11 bases. Germline assignment: CDR1 SSHAT and CDR2 FNYEAQ (reference sequence). The V and J ends lost 5 bases and 3 bases, in that order; junction bases with no gene match: 4. The CDR3 is 15 residues long.

This clone is a singleton in its sample. This chain joins TRBV28 and TRBJ2-5, with TRBD2 matching 7 bases. Looked up from germline, CDR1 is MDHEN and CDR2 is SYDVKM. The CDR3 is 14 amino acids. J was trimmed by 3 bases and V by 10 bases; bases with no gene match: 11. CDR3 protein: CATSEAGLKETQYF. In DNA form, the CDR3 reads TGTGCCACCTCTGAGGCGGGACTAAAAGAGACCCAGTACTTC.

The CDR3 DNA reads as TGTGCCAGCAGCTTAGAGTCTGGCGGGGAGCTGTTTTTT. Amino acid sequence: CASSLESGGELFF. The chain employs TRBV7-9 and TRBJ2-2; D is ambiguous. V gave up 1 base and J gave up 7 bases, with 7 bases separating them. This CDR3 has 13 residues. Germline V lookup: CDR1 SEHNR, CDR2 FQNEAQ (reference sequence). The whole variable domain, remainder taken from reference TRBV7-9 and TRBJ2-2, is DTGVSQNPRHKITKRGQNVTFRCDPISEHNRLYWYRQTLGQGPEFLTYFQNEAQLEKSRLLSDRFSAERPKGSFSTLEIQRTEQGDSAMYLCASSLESGGELFFGEGSRLTVL.

The chain has TRBV7-2 and TRBJ1-4; 7 bases fit TRBD1. CDR3 length: 13 amino acids. Germline CDR1 and CDR2: SGHTA and FQGNSA. The CDR3 here is CATGASVNEKLFF. The CDR3 nucleotides are TGTGCTACAGGGGCGTCGGTTAATGAAAAACTGTTTTTT.

This clone was observed a handful of times. The genes are TRBV28 and TRBJ1-6; 7 bases map to TRBD1. Germline values: CDR1 MDHEN, CDR2 SYDVKM. The junction had 1 base not matched to a gene; V was cut back by 2 bases and J by 9 bases. The CDR3 has 13 amino acids. The CDR3 sequence is CASSLPGGSPLHF. DNA for the CDR3: TGTGCCAGCAGTTTACCAGGGGGTTCACCCCTCCACTTT.

The CDR3 sequence is CASSLVSSYNEQFF. CDR3 nucleotides: TGTGCCAGCAGCTTAGTTAGCTCCTACAATGAGCAGTTCTTC. This rearrangement joins TRBV7-9 to TRBJ2-1, with D uncertain. The V gene's germline CDR1 is SEHNR and CDR2 FQNEAQ (reference sequence). Trimming removed 1 base from V and 0 bases from J, with 4 bases in between. The length of the CDR3 is 14 residues.